This TCR beta chain was identified in a study of kidney transplant recipient with SARS-CoV-2 infection. Germline lookup yields CDR1 LGHDT and CDR2 YNNKEL (reference sequence). The J segment lost 3 bases and the V segment lost 1 base, leaving 2 bases of the junction unmatched. The CDR3 covers 14 residues. This clonotype was counted at least ten times. TCRdb re-analysed the reads in MiXCR, keeping a single row per CDR3 protein. The sample contains fewer than 250,000 distinct CDR3 sequences, more than 25% of which appear only once. This specimen was a blood sample, taken at baseline and between days 110 and 120 from a kidney transplant recipient. The source is a male patient between 25 and 40 years old who had COVID-19 and was a kidney transplant recipient. The graft donor may be the source of some T cells. The rearrangement links TRBV3-1 to TRBJ2-7, with TRBD2 matching over 8 bases. CDR3 in DNA: TGTGCCAGCAGCCAAGTGCGGGGGGACTACGAGCAGTACTTC. It is translated as CASSQVRGDYEQYF.